This TCR beta chain was identified during a study of blood T cell repertoires in COVID-19. Across the study: The United States, Italy and Spain supplied acute and convalescent COVID-19 samples.

A single count supports this clone. Other DNA sequences in this specimen translate into the identical CDR3. Trimming took 5 bases from V and 3 from J; bases not matched to a gene: 3. The length of the CDR3 is 13 residues. Germline CDR1 reads KGHSH; CDR2 reads LQKENI. Authors' data handling: Estimates of nucleated cell counts were drawn from the amplification of reference gene primers. The table came from immunoSEQ multiplex PCR; TCRdb's copy has only in-frame clones and leaves some out. V and J calls and clone size come straight from that table; D and trimming were deduced from the DNA. Seen here are hundreds of thousands of clones, roughly nine tenths observed once, and the top ten hold around 3%. The study assigned cohorts using participant-reported clinical history.

The receptor was isolated from a woman younger than 45 who had recovered from COVID-19. The chain joins TRBV18 to TRBJ2-7; TRBD2 agrees at 8 bases. The sample taken for sequencing was PBMCs or T cells enriched from blood (not recorded which). The DNA for the CDR3 is TGTGCCAGCTCAGCGACTAGCGACTACGAGCAGTACTTC. Amino acids: CASSATSDYEQYF.